These 18 T cell receptor beta chains came from one sample sequenced in a study of T cells in Graves' hyperthyroidism and ophthalmopathy. Amplification yielded TCR beta CDR3 regions, with RNA transcripts as the source. Initially, a first-round RT-PCR of the TCR CDR3 employed the HTBI primer set. In TCRdb, the multiplex PCR reads were re-called with MiXCR into one record per CDR3 protein. The sample lists over 350,000 distinct CDR3 sequences, roughly 13% occurring once. The sequencing input was blood. All receptors derive from a man aged 50 to 59 with Graves' ophthalmopathy.

This clonotype was recorded at least ten times. The junction does not match germline at one end; this may be a read error. The chain joins TRBV28 to TRBJ1-5; D not resolved. This CDR3 comprises 13 residues. From germline, CDR1 is MDHEN and CDR2 SYDVKM. The CDR3 loop reads CASSLGQNQPQHF. The DNA of the CDR3 is TGCGCCAGCAGCTTGGGTCAGAATCAGCCCCAGCATTTT.

The sample holds many counts of this clonotype. The rearrangement uses TRBV20-1 and TRBJ2-1; 14 nucleotides agree with TRBD2. Trimming took 6 bases from V and 7 from J; bases not matched to a gene: 5. This CDR3 region has 14 residues. Per germline, CDR1 DFQATT and CDR2 SNEGSKA (reference sequence). CDR3 nucleotide sequence: TGCAGTGCAGCCGGGACTAGCGGGAGTAATGAGCAGTTCTTC. Encoded protein: CSAAGTSGSNEQFF.

The rearrangement uses TRBV6-5 and TRBJ2-2; 8 bases line up with TRBD2. The CDR3 runs 16 residues. The germline CDR1 and CDR2 sequences are MNHEY and SVGAGI. J was trimmed by 4 bases and V by 2 bases; bases with no gene match: 6. CDR3 in amino acids: CASSYVASGLTGELFF. The CDR3 bases are TGTGCCAGCAGTTACGTGGCTAGCGGGCTCACCGGGGAGCTGTTTTTT.

Notes on this clonotype: A clone one base away is much larger, so this may be a read error. The chain uses TRBV7-2 and TRBJ1-5; D remains unclear. CDR1 is SGHTA, CDR2 FQGNSA, per germline. The CDR3 has 14 residues. The CDR3 loop is CASSLLLSNQLQHF. Here the CDR3 DNA reads TGTGCCAGCAGCTTATTATTGAGCAATCAGCTCCAGCATTTT.

This clonotype was counted between two and nine times. The CDR3 DNA follows: TGTGCCATCCGAGGGGCAGCCAATGAGCAGTTCTTC. Translated, it gives CAIRGAANEQFF. This rearrangement joins TRBV6-1 to TRBJ2-1; D is perhaps TRBD1 or TRBD2 (5 bases each). The CDR3 has 12 residues. Between the trimmed V and J ends, which lost 10 bases and 6 bases, there was a span of 13 bases. CDR1 is MNHNS and CDR2 is SASEGT in the germline V gene.

The rearrangement uses TRBV7-9 and TRBJ2-7, with 8 bases lining up with TRBD2. The CDR3 runs 15 residues. Trimming cost V 5 bases and J 5 bases; bases outside gene matches: 11. The germline gives CDR1 SEHNR, CDR2 FQNEAQ (reference sequence). DNA for the CDR3: TGTGCCAGCAGCCCCCCGGCGGGAGGTCGGAACGAGCAGTACTTC. This gives the protein CASSPPAGGRNEQYF.

This clonotype was seen repeatedly, ten times or more. The chain recombines TRBV5-1 with TRBJ2-7, with 9 nucleotides matching TRBD1. The CDR3 loop spans 14 amino acids. Germline V gives CDR1 SGHRS, CDR2 YFSETQ. Unmatched junction bases numbered 4, after V lost 5 bases and J lost 1 base. The CDR3 loop is CASRAGTGSYEQYF. CDR3 sequence (DNA): TGCGCCAGCAGGGCCGGGACAGGGTCCTACGAGCAGTACTTC.

The sample holds many counts of this clonotype. The V gene is TRBV13, the J gene TRBJ2-1; D not certain. The CDR3 loop spans 17 amino acids. With 4 bases removed from V and 0 bases from J, the gap between germline ends came to 16 bases. Germline CDR1 and CDR2: PRHDT and FYEKMQ (reference sequence). CDR3 sequence reads: CASSSSMRSSSYNEQFF. DNA for the CDR3: TGTGCCAGCAGCTCCTCTATGCGCTCGAGCTCCTACAATGAGCAGTTCTTC.

This clonotype was seen at least ten times. The rearrangement joins TRBV11-3 to TRBJ2-1, with unresolved D. CDR1 is SGHNT and CDR2 is YENEEA in the germline V gene. V lost 6 bases and J 8 bases, leaving 8 bases between the germline ends. CDR3 length: 11 amino acids. The CDR3 loop is CASRQIDEQFF. DNA for the CDR3: TGTGCCAGCAGGCAGATCGATGAGCAGTTCTTC.

The sample holds many counts of this clonotype. This chain connects TRBV20-1 to TRBJ2-5; the D is unclear. V dropped 6 bases and J dropped 1 base, with 12 bases sitting between them. CDR3 length equals 13 residues. Germline loops: CDR1 DFQATT, CDR2 SNEGSKA (reference sequence). The DNA of the CDR3 is TGCAGTGCAACTAAAGGTTTCCAAGAGACCCAGTACTTC. Translated, it gives CSATKGFQETQYF.

This clonotype has a count of ten or more. V gene TRBV5-1 combines with J gene TRBJ1-1; the D gene is possibly TRBD1 (5 bases). CDR3 size: 15 residues. Between the trimmed V and J ends, which lost 1 base and 2 bases, there was a span of 12 bases. Germline CDR1 reads SGHRS; CDR2 reads YFSETQ. CDR3 coding DNA: TGCGCCAGCAGCTTGACAGGAAACTTCAACACTGAAGCTTTCTTT. Protein product: CASSLTGNFNTEAFF.

This chain uses TRBV28 with TRBJ2-1; D gene ambiguous. The CDR3 sequence is 15 residues long. Germline V gives CDR1 MDHEN, CDR2 SYDVKM. Between the trimmed V and J ends, which lost 5 bases and 2 bases, there was a span of 13 bases. Here the CDR3 reads CASSPPLGAYNEQFF. The CDR3 region has the DNA TGTGCCAGCAGTCCACCTTTGGGTGCCTACAATGAGCAGTTCTTC. The variable domain in full, completed from reference TRBV28 and TRBJ2-1, reads DVKVTQSSRYLVKRTGEKVFLECVQDMDHENMFWYRQDPGLGLRLIYFSYDVKMKEKGDIPEGYSVSREKKERFSLILESASTNQTSMYLCASSPPLGAYNEQFFGPGTRLTVL.

This clonotype has a count of ten or more. The chain is built from TRBV12-3 or TRBV12-4 and TRBJ1-5; tentatively, D is TRBD1 (5 bases). Trimming pared 7 bases from V and 0 bases from J, leaving 10 bases between. CDR3 length equals 14 residues. The CDR3 nucleotides read TGTGCCAGCAAGGCGGGGGTTAGCAATCAGCCCCAGCATTTT. Amino acids: CASKAGVSNQPQHF.

The table lists this clonotype with a few counts. This chain connects TRBV29-1 to TRBJ1-1; unclear D gene. V lost 5 bases, J lost 2 bases, and 9 bases lay in between. This CDR3 comprises 12 residues. Germline CDR1 reads SQVTM; CDR2 reads ANQGSEA. The CDR3 DNA is TGCAGCGTTCGTTACACCAACACTGAAGCTTTCTTT. Residues: CSVRYTNTEAFF. The full variable domain, with the rest looked up from reference TRBV29-1 and TRBJ1-1, is SAVISQKPSRDICQRGTSLTIQCQVDSQVTMMFWYRQQPGQSLTLIATANQGSEATYESGFVIDKFPISRPNLTFSTLTVSNMSPEDSSIYLCSVRYTNTEAFFGQGTRLTVV.

This clonotype appeared many times. The gene calls are TRBV11-3 and TRBJ1-1, with 7 bases identical to TRBD1. With V trimmed by 1 base and J by 1 base, 18 bases remained unmatched. The CDR3 sequence is 20 residues long. Germline CDR1 SGHNT, CDR2 YENEEA. The CDR3 is CASSLGYPRSRQGTNTEAFF. CDR3 DNA sequence: TGTGCCAGCAGCTTAGGATACCCGAGATCAAGACAGGGAACGAACACTGAAGCTTTCTTT.

The chain recombines TRBV19 with TRBJ2-7, with 7 bases that match TRBD1. This CDR3 comprises 15 residues. V dropped 5 bases and J dropped 1; count of bases not matched to a gene: 8. Germline assignment: CDR1 LNHDA and CDR2 SQIVND (reference sequence). The CDR3 protein is CASSASGTESYEQYF. The CDR3 DNA reads TGTGCCAGTAGTGCATCCGGGACAGAATCCTACGAGCAGTACTTC.

This clonotype was seen many times. V and J are TRBV3-1 and TRBJ1-1; 7 bases are shared with TRBD1. The germline V gene has CDR1 LGHDT and CDR2 YNNKEL (reference sequence). V dropped 3 bases and J dropped 1; count of bases not matched to a gene: 2. The CDR3 covers 14 residues. The chain's CDR3 is CASSHRQGNTEAFF. The CDR3 nucleotides read TGTGCCAGCAGCCACCGACAGGGGAACACTGAAGCTTTCTTT.

This clonotype occurred many times. The rearrangement links TRBV5-5 to TRBJ2-1; either TRBD1 or TRBD2 may supply D (5 bases each). The CDR3 is 13 residues long. CDR1 is SGHKS, CDR2 YYEKEE, per germline (reference sequence). Between the trimmed V and J ends, which lost 1 base and 5 bases, there was a span of 7 bases. In DNA, the CDR3 is TGTGCCAGCAGCTTGACGGGGCACAATGAGCAGTTCTTC. This translates into CASSLTGHNEQFF.